Shown below are 17 T cell receptor beta chains from a single sample sequenced in a study of identical twins. TCRdb re-derived calls from the 5' RACE reads in MiXCR, one entry per CDR3 protein. The repertoire holds 400,000 to 600,000 distinct CDR3 sequences, with about a fifth as singletons. The same data also contributed to another study, on yellow fever vaccine responses in identical twins.

Sample: CD4+ T cells sorted from blood. The receptors derive from a woman aged 18 to 35 in good health.

Many counts were recorded for this clonotype. The chain uses TRBV10-1 and TRBJ2-2; TRBD1 agrees at 7 bases. Germline loops: CDR1 WNHNN, CDR2 SYGVQD (reference sequence). The CDR3 totals 14 residues. Unmatched junction bases numbered 5, after V lost 6 bases and J lost 4 bases. The chain's CDR3 is CASREQGSTGELFF. CDR3 DNA sequence: TGCGCCAGCAGGGAACAGGGGAGCACCGGGGAGCTGTTTTTT.

At least ten counts were recorded for this clonotype. The genes are TRBV7-2 and TRBJ2-3, with D perhaps matching TRBD2 (6 bases). The germline gives CDR1 SGHTA, CDR2 FQGNSA. V was cut by 5 bases and J by 1 base, with 7 bases left in between. This CDR3 region has 13 residues. The CDR3 reads CASSRLGTDTQYF. As DNA, the CDR3 is TGTGCCAGCAGCAGACTAGGCACAGATACGCAGTATTTT.

The table lists this clonotype with a few counts. The V call is TRBV28, the J call TRBJ1-2; D may be TRBD1 (5 bases). The CDR3 consists of 16 residues. CDR1 MDHEN and CDR2 SYDVKM come from the germline V gene. The V end lost 5 bases, the J end lost 11 bases, and 27 bases lay between the germline ends. CDR3 protein: CASSTHLGRADQGYTF. In nucleotides, the CDR3 is TGTGCCAGCAGTACCCACCTCGGCAGGGCGGATCAGGGTTACACCTTC.

This clonotype has more than one count but fewer than ten. The chain recombines TRBV27 with TRBJ1-1, with D possibly matching TRBD1 (6 bases). CDR1 and CDR2 (germline): MNHEY, SMNVEV (reference sequence). CDR3 length equals 13 residues. Trimming cost V 7 bases and J 1 base, with 10 bases left between them. DNA for the CDR3: TGTGCCAGCAAACAGGGTTGGAACACTGAAGCTTTCTTT. This gives the protein CASKQGWNTEAFF.

There are a few counts of this clonotype. J is TRBJ1-1 and V is TRBV5-1; the D is unclear. Germline lookup yields CDR1 SGHRS and CDR2 YFSETQ. V gave up 0 bases and J gave up 12 bases, with 15 bases separating them. The CDR3 is 13 amino acids. CDR3 loop: CASSLEFGDPTFF. CDR3 nucleotides: TGCGCCAGCAGCTTGGAATTTGGGGATCCCACTTTCTTT.

There are a few counts of this clonotype. The chain uses TRBV20-1 and TRBJ2-1, with D perhaps given as TRBD1 or TRBD2 (5 bases each). V lost 5 bases and J lost 0, with 17 bases in between. CDR1 DFQATT and CDR2 SNEGSKA come from the germline V gene (reference sequence). The length of the CDR3 is 16 residues. CDR3 region: CSAPRRDPSSYNEQFF. The CDR3 DNA sequence: TGCAGTGCTCCACGCCGGGACCCCAGCTCCTACAATGAGCAGTTCTTC.

This chain joins TRBV9 and TRBJ2-3; 10 bases match TRBD2. CDR1 is SGDLS and CDR2 is YYNGEE in the germline V gene. V dropped 4 bases and J dropped 8; count of bases not matched to a gene: 22. This CDR3 is built from 19 residues. CDR3 coding DNA: TGTGCCAGCAGCCCCCGAGAGTCAACTAGCGGGACCCTTTTTGGTACGCAGTATTTT. Translation gives CASSPRESTSGTLFGTQYF.

V is TRBV20-1 and J is TRBJ2-1, with 9 bases aligning to TRBD2. CDR3 size: 15 residues. V gave up 6 bases and J gave up 6 bases; unmatched junction bases: 12. CDR1 and CDR2 from the germline V gene are DFQATT and SNEGSKA (reference sequence). The CDR3 sequence is CSARVGTSYGNEQFF. The CDR3 nucleotides are TGCAGTGCCCGAGTTGGGACTAGCTACGGCAATGAGCAGTTCTTC.

This clonotype was counted a few times. The CDR3 sequence: CASSPASSGNEQFF. CDR3 DNA: TGTGCCAGCAGCCCTGCGAGTTCGGGCAATGAGCAGTTCTTC. The J gene is TRBJ2-1, the V gene TRBV12-3 or TRBV12-4; D gene unclear. V was trimmed by 6 bases and J by 6 bases, leaving 15 bases between them. The CDR3 length is 14 residues.

The rearrangement uses TRBV5-1 and TRBJ2-7; tentative D call: TRBD1 (5 bases). The CDR3 has 13 residues. The V gene's germline CDR1 is SGHRS and CDR2 YFSETQ. Trimming cost V 0 bases and J 7 bases, with 11 bases left between them. The CDR3 protein is CASSLDRQLEQYF. The DNA of the CDR3 is TGCGCCAGCAGCTTGGACAGGCAATTGGAGCAGTACTTC.

This clonotype was observed at least ten times. The gene calls are TRBV5-1 and TRBJ2-5, with D possibly TRBD1 on 5 matching bases. Germline assignment: CDR1 SGHRS and CDR2 YFSETQ. CDR3 length: 14 residues. Trimming shortened V by 5 bases and J by 5 bases, and 16 bases separated the two germline ends. The CDR3 spells CASRQDNLGETQYF. CDR3 sequence (DNA): TGCGCCAGCAGACAGGACAATTTGGGCGAGACCCAGTACTTC.

The J gene is TRBJ2-2, the V gene TRBV7-8; the match to TRBD2 covers 11 bases. This CDR3 has 20 amino acids. After removal of 0 bases from V and 0 bases from J, the junction contained 9 bases not matched to a gene. CDR1 is SGHVS and CDR2 is FQNEAQ in the germline V gene. This CDR3 reads CASSLARVAGGPPNTGELFF. The CDR3 DNA follows: TGTGCCAGCAGCTTAGCGAGGGTAGCGGGAGGGCCACCGAACACCGGGGAGCTGTTTTTT.

This clonotype has only a few counts. The gene calls are TRBV28 and TRBJ2-7; the D gene is possibly TRBD1 (6 bases). The germline CDR1 and CDR2 sequences are MDHEN and SYDVKM. This CDR3 has 17 residues. V lost 2 bases and J lost 0, with 17 bases in between. CDR3 DNA: TGTGCCAGCAGTTTACTGACCGGAGGACAGAGCTCCTACGAGCAGTACTTC. It yields the protein CASSLLTGGQSSYEQYF.

The CDR3 region has the DNA TGTGCCAGCACGAGGGGACAAGAGACCCAGTACTTC. This codes for CASTRGQETQYF. The genes are TRBV2 and TRBJ2-5; D assignment may be TRBD1 or TRBD2 (5 bases each). Germline lookup yields CDR1 SNHLY and CDR2 FYNNEI. V lost 7 bases, J lost 2 bases, and 8 bases lay in between. This CDR3 comprises 12 residues.

This sequence joins TRBV7-2 and TRBJ1-4; maybe TRBD1 (6 bases). The ends were cut back, 1 base at V and 7 bases at J, with 13 bases in the middle. Germline CDR1 is SGHTA and CDR2 is FQGNSA. The CDR3 spans 15 residues. CDR3 in amino acids: CASSLVGRGGEKLFF. The CDR3 DNA reads TGTGCCAGCAGCTTAGTGGGCAGGGGAGGTGAAAAACTGTTTTTT.

This clonotype showed up just a few times. This chain connects TRBV20-1 to TRBJ2-7, with D unresolved. There are 15 residues in the CDR3. Deletions cut 0 bases from V and 0 bases from J, with 12 bases between. Germline V gene sequence: CDR1 DFQATT, CDR2 SNEGSKA (reference sequence). This chain's CDR3 is CSARDRIKSSYEQYV. In DNA form, the CDR3 reads TGCAGTGCTAGAGATAGGATAAAGAGCTCCTACGAGCAGTACGTC.

V and J are TRBV15 and TRBJ2-1, with a possible D match to TRBD2 (6 bases). Trimming pared 2 bases from V and 10 bases from J, leaving 21 bases between. The CDR3 runs to 16 residues. Germline CDR1 reads LNHNV; CDR2 reads YYDKDF (reference sequence). Here the CDR3 reads CATSRSLTGLLREQFF. The CDR3 DNA sequence: TGTGCCACCAGCAGATCCCTCACGGGACTCCTGAGGGAGCAGTTCTTC.